These T cell receptor beta chains were read from a single sample in a study of B cell selection in AIRE deficiency. Sequenced by immunoSEQ multiplex PCR; TCRdb stores in-frame clones only, minus some. The data hold about 21,000 clones, with 94% observed a single time. Material: Tregs sorted from PBMCs. These receptors all come from a human donor with AIRE deficiency. Both conserved end residues are part of each CDR3. The order of the fields is J gene, D gene, V gene, CDR3 length, CDR3 DNA, CDR3 protein. A D gene is named only where the DNA matches it firmly.

J: TRBJ2-3; D: -; V: TRBV5-1; length: 11; DNA: TGCGCCAGCAGCCATACAGATACGCAGTATTTT; CDR3: CASSHTDTQYF
J: TRBJ2-1; D: TRBD1; V: TRBV30; length: 13; DNA: TGTGCCTGGAGCCGGGACAGGGGGAGAGAGCAGTTCTTC; CDR3: CAWSRDRGREQFF
J: TRBJ2-7; D: TRBD2; V: TRBV11-2; length: 15; DNA: TGTGCCAGCAGCTTGGCGGGAGTCCCCTCCTACGAGCAGTACTTC; CDR3: CASSLAGVPSYEQYF
J: TRBJ2-7; D: -; V: TRBV30; length: 15; DNA: TGTGCCTGGAGTGTGGGGGGCAGCTTGGGCCACGAGCAGTACTTC; CDR3: CAWSVGGSLGHEQYF
J: TRBJ2-7; D: TRBD1; V: TRBV9; length: 16; DNA: TGTGCCAGCAGCGTAGGTCTGGGACAGGGTTCCTACGAGCAGTACTTC; CDR3: CASSVGLGQGSYEQYF
J: TRBJ2-5; D: TRBD2; V: TRBV5-5; length: 17; DNA: TGTGCCAGCAGCTTGACGCCTAGCGGGAGTACCCAAGAGACCCAGTACTTC; CDR3: CASSLTPSGSTQETQYF
J: TRBJ2-7; D: -; V: TRBV6-1; length: 15; DNA: TGTGCCAGCGAACGGAGATTAGCCTTGATCGACGAGCAGTACTTC; CDR3: CASERRLALIDEQYF
J: TRBJ2-7; D: TRBD2; V: TRBV27; length: 17; DNA: TGTGCCAGCAGTTTAAGGATACTGGCGGGAGGGCCCTACGAGCAGTACTTC; CDR3: CASSLRILAGGPYEQYF
J: TRBJ1-1; D: -; V: TRBV14; length: 15; DNA: TGTGCCAGCAGCCCCTTGGGGCCACCCCAGGCTGAAGCTTTCTTT; CDR3: CASSPLGPPQAEAFF
J: TRBJ1-2; D: -; V: TRBV21-1; length: 15; DNA: TGTGCCAGCAGCTTAGAGGGGGTACCGGGTCGTGGCTACACCTTC; CDR3: CASSLEGVPGRGYTF
J: TRBJ1-2; D: TRBD1; V: TRBV30; length: 15; DNA: TGTGCCTGGAGCGGTTGGACAGGGCGAAACTATGGCTACACCTTC; CDR3: CAWSGWTGRNYGYTF
J: TRBJ2-7; D: TRBD1; V: TRBV25-1; length: 16; DNA: TGTGCCAGCAGTGAATTTTATGGGACAGGGTCCTACGAGCAGTACTTC; CDR3: CASSEFYGTGSYEQYF
J: TRBJ2-1; D: -; V: TRBV6-4; length: 13; DNA: TGTGCCAGCAGTGATCGCATACATGGTGAGCAGTTCTTC; CDR3: CASSDRIHGEQFF
J: TRBJ2-1; D: -; V: TRBV5-4; length: 14; DNA: TGTGCCAGCAGCCTAACCTACGAATACGATGAGCAGTTCTTC; CDR3: CASSLTYEYDEQFF
J: TRBJ1-5; D: -; V: TRBV19; length: 16; DNA: TGTGCCAGTACCTCGACAGGAGACAACATCCCTCGGCCCCAGCATTTT; CDR3: CASTSTGDNIPRPQHF
J: TRBJ1-2; D: TRBD1; V: TRBV10-3; length: 14; DNA: TGTGCCATCAGTGAGTCCAGGGGGTTGGATGGCTACACCTTC; CDR3: CAISESRGLDGYTF
J: TRBJ2-1; D: -; V: TRBV12-5; length: 12; DNA: TGTGCTAGTGGGGACATAGCGGTGGAGCAGTTCTTC; CDR3: CASGDIAVEQFF
J: TRBJ1-1; D: -; V: TRBV18; length: 13; DNA: TGTGCCAGCTCTAGGTCCTTCGACACTGAAGCTTTCTTT; CDR3: CASSRSFDTEAFF
J: TRBJ1-2; D: -; V: TRBV20-1; length: 11; DNA: TGCAGTGCCCTACACCTTTACGGCTACACCTTC; CDR3: CSALHLYGYTF
J: TRBJ2-5; D: TRBD1; V: TRBV7-2; length: 16; DNA: TGTGCCAGCAGCTTAAGGACAGGGGGGAGGACGGAGACCCAGTACTTC; CDR3: CASSLRTGGRTETQYF
J: TRBJ1-3; D: TRBD1; V: TRBV7-2; length: 18; DNA: TGTGCCAGCAGCTCCTCCCCAGGGGGCGCGATCCCTGGAAACACCATATATTTT; CDR3: CASSSSPGGAIPGNTIYF
J: TRBJ2-5; D: TRBD2; V: TRBV7-2; length: 14; DNA: TGTGCCAGCAGCCCTGGGGTAGCGGGAGAGACCCAGTACTTC; CDR3: CASSPGVAGETQYF
J: TRBJ2-3; D: -; V: TRBV5-1; length: 15; DNA: TGCGCCAGCAGCCAGAGGAGGGGAGCGACAGATACGCAGTATTTT; CDR3: CASSQRRGATDTQYF
J: TRBJ1-1; D: -; V: TRBV28; length: 13; DNA: TGTGCCAGCAGGCGAGGGGCGCGGGCTGAAGCTTTCTTT; CDR3: CASRRGARAEAFF
J: TRBJ2-2; D: -; V: TRBV18; length: 12; DNA: TGTGCCAGCTCACCGGGTAGCGGGGAGCTGTTTTTT; CDR3: CASSPGSGELFF
J: TRBJ2-7; D: TRBD1; V: TRBV28; length: 14; DNA: TGTGCCAGCAGCCAGACAGGGGGAAGATACGAGCAGTACTTC; CDR3: CASSQTGGRYEQYF
J: TRBJ2-3; D: TRBD1; V: TRBV7-2; length: 15; DNA: TGTGCCAGCAGCGTGTACGGGACAGGCACAGATACGCAGTATTTT; CDR3: CASSVYGTGTDTQYF
J: TRBJ1-6; D: -; V: TRBV7-9; length: 14; DNA: TGTGCCAGCAGCTCGGGCCCTGCACATTCACCCCTCCACTTT; CDR3: CASSSGPAHSPLHF
J: TRBJ2-7; D: -; V: TRBV10-3; length: 15; DNA: TGTGCCATCAGTGAGCCGGCCAGGGATCACTACGAGCAGTACTTC; CDR3: CAISEPARDHYEQYF
J: TRBJ1-1; D: -; V: TRBV11-3; length: 14; DNA: TGTGCCAGCAGCACGAGAGGGACGTACCTTCGGGCTTTCTTT; CDR3: CASSTRGTYLRAFF
J: TRBJ2-7; D: -; V: TRBV5-4; length: 14; DNA: TGTGCCAGCAGCTCAAAAGGGGCGAACTACGAGCAGTACTTC; CDR3: CASSSKGANYEQYF
J: TRBJ1-1; D: -; V: TRBV28; length: 12; DNA: TGTGCCAGCACCATAAACGAGATTGAAGCTTTCTTT; CDR3: CASTINEIEAFF
J: TRBJ1-2; D: -; V: TRBV5-5; length: 13; DNA: TGTGCCAGCAGCTTACCAGGGGTGTATGGCTACACCTTC; CDR3: CASSLPGVYGYTF
J: TRBJ1-6; D: -; V: TRBV21-1; length: 17; DNA: TGTGCCAGCAGCAGGAAAAGGGGACAGCCCTATAATTCACCCCTCCACTTT; CDR3: CASSRKRGQPYNSPLHF
J: TRBJ2-2; D: -; V: TRBV4-3; length: 12; DNA: TGCGCCAGCAGCCCAGTGCGCGGGGAGCTGTTTTTT; CDR3: CASSPVRGELFF
J: TRBJ2-7; D: -; V: TRBV10-3; length: 15; DNA: TGTGCCACTGGTTTTTTTGGAATGGGAGATTTGAAGCAGTACTTC; CDR3: CATGFFGMGDLKQYF
J: TRBJ1-5; D: TRBD1; V: TRBV19; length: 15; DNA: TGTGCCAGTAGTATGTTGGGACAGGGGCATCAGCCCCAGCATTTT; CDR3: CASSMLGQGHQPQHF